The source of this T cell receptor (beta chain) is a study of early T cells in non-severe SARS-CoV-2 infection. MiXCR, run by TCRdb on the 5' RACE reads, gives a single entry per CDR3 protein. Found here are around 99,000 distinct CDR3 sequences, around 16% of them singletons; the top ten hold around 4.9%. Germline V gives CDR1 MNHEY, CDR2 SMNVEV (reference sequence). Germline trimming cut 7 bases from V and 3 bases from J; bases unmatched to any gene: 22. The CDR3 extends over 19 amino acids. This rearrangement joins TRBV27 to TRBJ2-3; 7 bases are shared with TRBD2. This specimen was whole blood, taken at baseline. The sequence was collected from an adult who was a healthcare worker with PCR-confirmed SARS-CoV-2 infection or an uninfected control (not recorded which). The CDR3 DNA is TGTGCCAGCATCAGGTTGGCGAGTGATTGGCGGGAGAGGACAGATACGCAGTATTTT. Protein product: CASIRLASDWRERTDTQYF.